The present TCR beta chain was sequenced within a study of T-cell memory formation after mild COVID-19. Study at large: TCR clusters were mostly confined to one donor each.

Amplification by 5'RACE using constant-segment primers produced TCR alpha and TCR beta cDNA libraries that carried sample barcodes and UMIs. TCRdb reanalysed the 5' RACE reads using MiXCR and keeps one entry per CDR3 protein. Seen here are fewer than 35,000 distinct CDR3 sequences, 15% to 20% observed once, and the top ten hold 1.1% to 1.5%. Study-level findings and limits: Some clones that responded were present in memory (sampled pre-infection), which suggests cross-reactive memory joined. Clones contracting over day 15 to 85 were CD4/CD8 balanced, with later expanders leaning CD4+.

This clonotype was seen repeatedly, ten times or more. The antigen remains undetermined. The germline V and J ends were trimmed by 6 bases and 0 bases, with 8 bases remaining between them. This CDR3 contains 13 residues. The germline V gene encodes CDR1 SGHTA and CDR2 FQGTGA. The sequencing input was PBMCs or a T cell subset sorted from them (not recorded which). This rearrangement joins TRBV7-3 to TRBJ1-1, with D unclear. The source of this sequence is an adult who had mild COVID-19 (a few samples of this study predate the infection). Cell type and time point are not known. This CDR3 reads CASRLDLNTEAFF. CDR3 coding DNA: TGTGCCAGCAGGCTTGATCTGAACACTGAAGCTTTCTTT.